This TCR beta chain emerged from a study of cytomegalovirus exposure and HLA in healthy donors. Vbeta (60) and Jbeta (13) primers were used in the PCR. Using immunoSEQ multiplex PCR, the repertoire was profiled, and TCRdb retains in-frame clones only, with some absent. The top ten hold 0.75% to 0.95% of the sample, which has about 130,000 clones, roughly three quarters seen once. V lost 1 base to trimming and J lost 0 bases, with 10 bases between them. The CDR3 is made up of 17 amino acids. Germline V gene sequence: CDR1 MGHRA, CDR2 YSYEKL. With regard to this clone: Its antigen is unknown.

Study results and caveats: With later analysis, a missense DCLRE1C variant became linked to TCR beta V- and J-gene trimming. Highly shared variants forming one cluster were likely a sequencing artifact. TRBV6-2, TRBV6-3 and some other V segments were excluded as indistinguishable. Across donors, most TCRs were seen rarely, yet some public ones were widespread.

Sequenced material: PBMCs. The J gene is TRBJ2-6, the V gene TRBV4-1; the D gene is possibly TRBD1 (6 bases). This TCR derives from a woman aged 55-69 years in good health and CMV-seronegative. As DNA, the CDR3 is TGCGCCAGCAGCCAAGTGGTACAGGGCTCTGGGGCCAACGTCCTGACTTTC. As protein: CASSQVVQGSGANVLTF.